Listed below are T cell receptor beta chains from one sample, sequenced in a study of T cell responses to AZD1222 COVID-19 vaccine. TCRdb's copy holds only in-frame clones and misses some; the assay was immunoSEQ multiplex PCR. The sample includes approximately 76,000 clones, 75% to 95% of them seen just once. The starting material was peripheral blood, obtained on day 0 of MenACWY control vaccination. The origin of the receptors is an adult in good health. The CDR3 runs from the conserved cysteine through the conserved F or W. The D gene is left open where the match is weak. Clone size is shown for a subset of rows, as once, few, many or a class of expanded clone.

abundance	v_gene	d_gene	j_gene	CDR3nt	CDR3aa
NA	TRBV7-9	TRBD1	TRBJ2-7	TGTGCCAGCAGCTCAGGGACAGTCTACGAGCAGTACTTC	CASSSGTVYEQYF
few	TRBV19	NA	TRBJ1-1	TGTGCCAGTGGAGAGAGGAACACTGAAGCTTTCTTT	CASGERNTEAFF
NA	TRBV27	NA	TRBJ2-5	TGTGCCAGCAGTCACAGGGGAGGGGAGACCCAGTACTTC	CASSHRGGETQYF
NA	TRBV18	TRBD1	TRBJ1-2	TGTGCCAGCTCACCTGACGGACAGGGGGCGAGTGGCTACACCTTC	CASSPDGQGASGYTF
few	TRBV4-1	NA	TRBJ2-1	TGCGCCAGCAGCCAAGACCGGTTGTGGGATGAGCAGTTCTTC	CASSQDRLWDEQFF
NA	TRBV18	TRBD1	TRBJ2-7	TGTGCCAGCTCACCTTCCCGGACAGGGATCTCCTACGAGCAGTACTTC	CASSPSRTGISYEQYF
NA	TRBV4-2	TRBD2	TRBJ2-3	TGTGCCAGCAGCCAAGATGGGCTAGCGGGAGGGTCAGATACGCAGTATTTT	CASSQDGLAGGSDTQYF
NA	TRBV30	NA	TRBJ2-1	TGTGCCTGGACCATGCCCTGGGGGGGCGCAGAACCTGCCCCAACCTACAATGAGCAGTTCTTC	CAWTMPWGGAEPAPTYNEQFF
once	TRBV10-3	NA	TRBJ1-5	TGTGCCATCAGTGAGAAGGGAATCGACAATCAGCCCCAGCATTTT	CAISEKGIDNQPQHF
NA	TRBV5-6	NA	TRBJ1-2	TGTGCCAGCTCCCCGGTAGGGCAGGGGAAGGTCGGCTACACCTTC	CASSPVGQGKVGYTF
NA	TRBV7-9	NA	TRBJ1-5	TGTGCCAGCAGCACCGGTGATCAGCCCCAGCATTTT	CASSTGDQPQHF
NA	TRBV15	NA	TRBJ1-3	TGTGCCACCAGCAGAGATAACCGGGAGTCTGGAAACACCATATATTTT	CATSRDNRESGNTIYF
NA	TRBV7-2	NA	TRBJ2-3	TGTGCCAGCAGCTTAGAGTCCACAGATACGCAGTATTTT	CASSLESTDTQYF
NA	TRBV3-1/TRBV3-2	TRBD2	TRBJ2-1	TGTGCCAGCAGCCAAGGAGCGGGAGGGCCGAGTGAGCAGTTCTTC	CASSQGAGGPSEQFF
once	TRBV28	TRBD1	TRBJ1-2	TGTGCCAGCAGCCCCTTAGACAGGGGGAACTATGGCTACACCTTC	CASSPLDRGNYGYTF
NA	TRBV24-1	NA	TRBJ2-2	TGTGCCACCCCCGGGACTTCGAACACCGGGGAGCTGTTTTTT	CATPGTSNTGELFF
NA	TRBV9	TRBD1	TRBJ2-2	TGTGCCAGCACCGTAGGTTCAGGGGGCATAACCGGGGAGCTGTTTTTT	CASTVGSGGITGELFF
NA	TRBV7-9	NA	TRBJ1-5	TGTGCCAGCAGCTTATCAGGGGCCAATCAGCCCCAGCATTTT	CASSLSGANQPQHF
NA	TRBV24-1	TRBD2	TRBJ2-3	TGTGCCACCAGTGATTCTCTAGCGGGAACGGATACGCAGTATTTT	CATSDSLAGTDTQYF
NA	TRBV5-1	TRBD1	TRBJ1-2	TGCGCCAGTAGCCTGGACAGGCTAACTGGTGGCTACACCTTC	CASSLDRLTGGYTF
NA	TRBV10-2	TRBD2	TRBJ2-1	TGCGCCAGCATCGGGACTAGCGGCCGTAATGAGCAGTTCTTC	CASIGTSGRNEQFF
NA	TRBV28	TRBD1	TRBJ1-2	TGTGCCAGCAGTTTACTTGGGACAGGTTCCTATGGCTACACCTTC	CASSLLGTGSYGYTF
NA	TRBV11-2	NA	TRBJ1-2	TGTGCCAGCAGCTTAGAAATCGGGCTTCCCTATGGCTACACCTTC	CASSLEIGLPYGYTF
NA	TRBV29-1	TRBD1	TRBJ1-3	TGCAGCGCAGCCGGGACAGGGGTAGGAAACACCATATATTTT	CSAAGTGVGNTIYF
large	TRBV7-9	NA	TRBJ1-1	TGTGCCAGCAGCTTTGGAAACACTGAAGCTTTCTTT	CASSFGNTEAFF
NA	TRBV28	NA	TRBJ2-1	TGTGCCAGCAGTTTATCAACCTTTTATCATGAGCAGTTCTTC	CASSLSTFYHEQFF
NA	TRBV12-3/TRBV12-4	NA	TRBJ2-1	TGTGCCAGCAGTCTACAGGGTGAGCAGTTCTTC	CASSLQGEQFF
NA	TRBV19	TRBD2	TRBJ2-1	TGTGCCAGTAGTACCTCCGGGACTAGGCCCTCCTACAATGAGCAGTTCTTC	CASSTSGTRPSYNEQFF
NA	TRBV29-1	TRBD1	TRBJ1-1	TGCAGCGTTGCCCCGGGACAGGGGGCTCGCGCTTTCTTT	CSVAPGQGARAFF
NA	TRBV6-5	NA	TRBJ1-4	TGTGCCAGCAAGGGAACTGCAACTAATGAAAAACTGTTTTTT	CASKGTATNEKLFF
NA	TRBV28	NA	TRBJ2-2	TGTGCCAGCAGTTCACGGGGACAAGGACACGGGGAGCTGTTTTTT	CASSSRGQGHGELFF
NA	TRBV19	NA	TRBJ2-7	TGTGCCAGTAGTTTGGGACCCTCGGGAACCTACGAGCAGTACTTC	CASSLGPSGTYEQYF
NA	TRBV4-1	TRBD1	TRBJ1-1	TGCGCCAGCAGCCAAGCTCGCGGGACAGGGGGCAACGCTTTCTTT	CASSQARGTGGNAFF
NA	TRBV28	TRBD1	TRBJ2-7	TGTGCCAGCAGTTTATCGGGACAGAGCCACGAGCAGTACTTC	CASSLSGQSHEQYF
NA	TRBV6-2/TRBV6-3	NA	TRBJ2-7	TGTGCCAGCAGTTTCGGCAACACCTACGAGCAGTACTTC	CASSFGNTYEQYF
NA	TRBV21-1	NA	TRBJ2-7	TGTGCCAGCAGCAAATGGACTAGCGGTTCCTACGAGCAGTACTTC	CASSKWTSGSYEQYF
NA	TRBV6-2/TRBV6-3	TRBD1	TRBJ1-5	TGTGCCAGCAGCCACGGACAGGGCCAGAGGACCAATCAGCCCCAGCATTTT	CASSHGQGQRTNQPQHF
NA	TRBV6-1	NA	TRBJ2-7	TGTGCCAGCAGTGATGCGGGTCCTGGCGAGCAGTACTTC	CASSDAGPGEQYF
NA	TRBV6-4	NA	TRBJ2-2	TGTGCCAGCAGTGAATCGGGAGCGAACACCGGGGAGCTGTTTTTT	CASSESGANTGELFF
NA	TRBV23-1	NA	TRBJ2-1	TGCGCCAGCAGTCAAGGGGCGGAAAAAAAGGGCTCCTACAATGAGCAGTTCTTC	CASSQGAEKKGSYNEQFF
NA	TRBV11-2	NA	TRBJ1-6	TGTGCCAGCAGCCCTGCGATGGGGGCTTCACCCCTCCACTTT	CASSPAMGASPLHF
NA	TRBV11-2	TRBD1	TRBJ1-6	TGTGCCAGCAGCTCCTCTGGGACAGGGCTTTCACCCCTCCACTTT	CASSSSGTGLSPLHF
NA	TRBV5-8	NA	TRBJ1-1	TGTGCCAGCAGCTTGGTTGCCCAGAACACTGAAGCTTTCTTT	CASSLVAQNTEAFF
NA	TRBV27	NA	TRBJ2-7	TGTGCCACCCGAGGTCAAAGCTCCTACGAGCAGTACTTC	CATRGQSSYEQYF
few	TRBV7-2	TRBD2	TRBJ2-7	TGTGCCAGCAGCCCACGTGGCGGGAGTACCTACGAGCAGTACTTC	CASSPRGGSTYEQYF
NA	TRBV5-6	TRBD2	TRBJ2-5	TGTGCCAGCAGCTTGGAGACTAGCGGGAGGAAAGAGACCCAGTACTTC	CASSLETSGRKETQYF
NA	TRBV29-1	NA	TRBJ2-1	TGCAGCGTTGAAAAGGTCACTGAGCAGTTCTTC	CSVEKVTEQFF
NA	TRBV18	NA	TRBJ1-1	TGTGCCAGCTCACCACACCAGGGTGACACTGAAGCTTTCTTT	CASSPHQGDTEAFF
NA	TRBV5-1	TRBD1	TRBJ2-7	TGCGCCAGCAGTCCCCGGCAGGGGGTTACCTACGAGCAGTACTTC	CASSPRQGVTYEQYF
NA	TRBV6-1	NA	TRBJ1-4	TGTGCCAGCAGTGACCCCTCAACTAATGAAAAACTGTTTTTT	CASSDPSTNEKLFF